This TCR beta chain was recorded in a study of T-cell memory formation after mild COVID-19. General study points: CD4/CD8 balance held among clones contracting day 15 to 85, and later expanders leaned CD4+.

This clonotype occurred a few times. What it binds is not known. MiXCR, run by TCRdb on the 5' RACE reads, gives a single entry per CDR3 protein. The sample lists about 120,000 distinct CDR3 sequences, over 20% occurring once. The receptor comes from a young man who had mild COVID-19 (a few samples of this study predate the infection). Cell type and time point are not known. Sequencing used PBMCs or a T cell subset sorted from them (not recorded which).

The DNA of the CDR3 is TGTGCCACCAGCAGAGAGGGACAGGGGCGCCAAGAGACCCAGTACTTC. Translated: CATSREGQGRQETQYF. The chain carries TRBV15 and TRBJ2-5, with 10 nucleotides matching TRBD1. V dropped 0 bases and J dropped 1; count of bases not matched to a gene: 2. The CDR3 length is 16 residues. CDR1 is LNHNV, CDR2 YYDKDF, per germline (reference sequence).